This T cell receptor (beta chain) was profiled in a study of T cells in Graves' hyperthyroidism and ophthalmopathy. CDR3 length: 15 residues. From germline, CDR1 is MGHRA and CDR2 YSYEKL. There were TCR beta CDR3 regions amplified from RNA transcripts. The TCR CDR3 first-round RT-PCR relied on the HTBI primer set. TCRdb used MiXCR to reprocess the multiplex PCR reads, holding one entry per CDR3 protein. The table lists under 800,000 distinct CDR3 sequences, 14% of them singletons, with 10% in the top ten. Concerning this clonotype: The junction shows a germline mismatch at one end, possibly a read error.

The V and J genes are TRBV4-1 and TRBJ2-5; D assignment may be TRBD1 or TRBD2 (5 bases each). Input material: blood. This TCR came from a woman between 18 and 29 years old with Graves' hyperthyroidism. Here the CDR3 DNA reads TGCGCCAGCAGCCAAGATGCCAGACAAGGGGAGACCCGGTACTTC. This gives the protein CASSQDARQGETRYF.